This T cell receptor beta chain is drawn from a study of early T cells in non-severe SARS-CoV-2 infection. V lost 0 bases and J lost 2, with 13 bases in between. Germline lookup yields CDR1 SGHAT and CDR2 FQNNGV. The CDR3 is 16 residues long. TCRdb re-called the 5' RACE reads through MiXCR, storing one row per CDR3 protein. This sample yields nearly 60,000 distinct CDR3 sequences, of which 12% are seen a single time; roughly a tenth belongs to the top ten. This clonotype was seen ten or more times. The clonotype was recovered from an adult who was a healthcare worker with PCR-confirmed SARS-CoV-2 infection or an uninfected control (not recorded which). Sequences were obtained from whole blood. The genes are TRBV11-2 and TRBJ2-5; the D is unclear. The CDR3 DNA reads as TGTGCCAGCAGCTTAGATTCAGGCATCCCACAAGAGACCCAGTACTTC. It translates to CASSLDSGIPQETQYF.